This T cell receptor (beta chain) was captured in a study of a mutant IDH1 vaccine in newly diagnosed glioma. Trimming took 0 bases from V and 1 from J; bases not matched to a gene: 9. Germline-derived CDR1 and CDR2 are LNHNV and YYDKDF (reference sequence). The CDR3 covers 18 residues. As to time point: baseline, week 1 (first vaccination visit). As to treatment: pre-vaccination baseline after standard-of-care therapy. Generated by immunoSEQ multiplex PCR, the TCRdb table keeps only in-frame clones and is missing some. The top ten hold around 5.2% of the sample, which has roughly 84,000 clones, approximately 80% seen once.

The chain joins TRBV15 to TRBJ1-5; TRBD1 matches 7 bases. The sequences come from PBMCs, collected from a glioma patient treated with radiotherapy, temozolomide or both. This clonotype originated in a man in his forties with glioma. Some clones in this sample may be carry-over from other donors' samples. CDR3 sequence reads: CATSRDLGRGQSNQPQHF. CDR3 coding DNA: TGTGCCACCAGCAGAGATCTCGGTAGGGGGCAAAGCAATCAGCCCCAGCATTTT. The full variable domain, with the rest looked up from reference TRBV15 and TRBJ1-5, is DAMVIQNPRYQVTQFGKPVTLSCSQTLNHNVMYWYQQKSSQAPKLLFHYYDKDFNNEADTPDNFQSRRPNTSFCFLDIRSPGLGDTAMYLCATSRDLGRGQSNQPQHFGDGTRLSIL.